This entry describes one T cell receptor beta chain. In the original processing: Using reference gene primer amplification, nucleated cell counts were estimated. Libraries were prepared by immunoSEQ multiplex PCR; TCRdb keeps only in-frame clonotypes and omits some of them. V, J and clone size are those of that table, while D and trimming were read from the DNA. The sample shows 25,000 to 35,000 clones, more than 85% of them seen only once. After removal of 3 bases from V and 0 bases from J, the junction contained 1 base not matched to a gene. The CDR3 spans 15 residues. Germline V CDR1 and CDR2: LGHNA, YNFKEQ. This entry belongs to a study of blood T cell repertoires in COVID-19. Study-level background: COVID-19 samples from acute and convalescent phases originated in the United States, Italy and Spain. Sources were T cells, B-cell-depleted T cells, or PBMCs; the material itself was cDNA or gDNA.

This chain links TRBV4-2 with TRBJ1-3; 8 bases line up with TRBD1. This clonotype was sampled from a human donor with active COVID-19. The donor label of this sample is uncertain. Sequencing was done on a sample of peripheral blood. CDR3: CASSHDRGSGNTIYF. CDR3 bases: TGTGCCAGCAGCCACGACAGGGGCTCTGGAAACACCATATATTTT.